Given below is one TCR beta chain in context. Antigen specificity is unknown. These data originate in a study of CXCR3-negative and CXCR3-positive naive CD8 T cells. Libraries of TRB cDNA were made by 5' RACE and carried UMIs. TCRdb reprocessed the 5' RACE reads, with one entry per CDR3 protein and no DNA. In total, the table holds 80,000 to 95,000 distinct CDR3 sequences. This CDR3 has 15 residues. Germline CDR1 SGHNT, CDR2 YYREEE (reference sequence). Study-wide points: Diversity was high in both naive subsets and much lower in memory cells. Higher TRB CDR3 hydrophobicity marked CXCR3-positive naive cells relative to CXCR3-negative naive cells.

The chain joins TRBV5-4 to TRBJ2-7; the D call of TRBD2 rests on TCRdb alone, since no DNA is present to check it. The specimen sequenced was naive CXCR3- CD8+ T cells from blood. Described subset: CD45RO-CCR7+CD27+CD95- naive CD8+ T cells lacking CXCR3 (TNR3-). The receptor was isolated from a human donor in good health. Some clones in this sample may be carry-over from other donors' samples. CDR3 sequence reads: CASSPGRLAGGEQYF.